This is a list of T cell receptor beta chains from one sample in a study of T cells after yellow fever vaccination. TCRdb re-called the 5' RACE reads through MiXCR, storing one row per CDR3 protein. The sample consists of 150,000 to 200,000 distinct CDR3 sequences, roughly 11% of them appearing once. The material sequenced was CD8+ T cells sorted from PBMCs, taken 15 days after the yellow fever booster vaccination. The receptors here all came from a man younger than 35 who received the YFV17D yellow fever vaccine. CDR3s include the opening cysteine and the closing phenylalanine or tryptophan.

V,CDR3
TRBV6-5,CASSQGLARNHNEQFF
TRBV29-1,CSVTTGISYEQYF
TRBV6-2/TRBV6-3,CASRGGWFLAKNIQYF
TRBV7-9,CASSSGTETEAFF
TRBV30,CAWSVIPLRVYTEAFF
TRBV6-5,CASSPGLLGYEQYF
TRBV4-1,CASSNSGGHNEQFF
TRBV6-2/TRBV6-3,CASSYPGTSGTYTGELFF
TRBV4-3,CASSQSWDPPRSNQPQHF
TRBV7-8,CASSMQYRGTGELFF
TRBV7-8,CASSLAPASDEAFF
TRBV30,CAWSSLTVNTEAFF
TRBV7-2,CASSFWKTDTQYF
TRBV24-1,CATSVGPPGGPYNEKFF
TRBV4-1,CASSQGGELNTEAFF
TRBV27,CASRVAGGRDTQYF
TRBV11-2,CASSLSFRDPYGYTF
TRBV19,CASRQGAGTQYF
TRBV6-2/TRBV6-3,CASSYSSGGNEQFF
TRBV28,CASSPESSTDTQYF
TRBV29-1,CSVEEGVRETQYF
TRBV20-1,CSATRGRGLGADTQYF
TRBV7-9,CASSASGRYNNEKLFF
TRBV27,CASSATGTNYGYTF
TRBV7-6,CAGSPEVLDTQYF
TRBV29-1,CSVLEVTLNNEQFF
TRBV5-5,CASSPDSGGQFF
TRBV11-2,CASSSYPEGSSYNSPLHF
TRBV20-1,CSAPSGGGTYNEQFF
TRBV19,CASIQGDGYTF
TRBV7-9,CASSLRSGTSETQYF
TRBV6-2/TRBV6-3,CASSYGTGRATGELFF
TRBV28,CASSPGRGLSNTEAFF
TRBV6-5,CASATARVVNTEAFF
TRBV9,CASSPTGLKNIQYF
TRBV12-3/TRBV12-4,CASSLWGATDTQYF
TRBV27,CASMGVGGLSNQPQHF
TRBV5-8,CASSSFTGTGMVQYF
TRBV7-8,CASSLRGSYNEQFF
TRBV11-2,CASSPTSGQEGGTQYF
TRBV12-3/TRBV12-4,CASSFDLSETQYF
TRBV7-9,CASSLVVDRGLNGYTF
TRBV6-5,CASSYTVTGELFF
TRBV4-1,CASSQERGEQFF
TRBV6-5,CASSYLGRLGPNVLTF
TRBV30,CAWRPGTDYEQYF
TRBV10-3,CAISDLVSKRREQFF
TRBV6-5,CASSYRGGTYNEQFF
TRBV14,CASSQGQTDTQYF
TRBV7-2,CASRRTSGGAGADTQYF
TRBV19,CASSNRDRQETQYF
TRBV25-1,CASSGSGWGKSSYNEQFF